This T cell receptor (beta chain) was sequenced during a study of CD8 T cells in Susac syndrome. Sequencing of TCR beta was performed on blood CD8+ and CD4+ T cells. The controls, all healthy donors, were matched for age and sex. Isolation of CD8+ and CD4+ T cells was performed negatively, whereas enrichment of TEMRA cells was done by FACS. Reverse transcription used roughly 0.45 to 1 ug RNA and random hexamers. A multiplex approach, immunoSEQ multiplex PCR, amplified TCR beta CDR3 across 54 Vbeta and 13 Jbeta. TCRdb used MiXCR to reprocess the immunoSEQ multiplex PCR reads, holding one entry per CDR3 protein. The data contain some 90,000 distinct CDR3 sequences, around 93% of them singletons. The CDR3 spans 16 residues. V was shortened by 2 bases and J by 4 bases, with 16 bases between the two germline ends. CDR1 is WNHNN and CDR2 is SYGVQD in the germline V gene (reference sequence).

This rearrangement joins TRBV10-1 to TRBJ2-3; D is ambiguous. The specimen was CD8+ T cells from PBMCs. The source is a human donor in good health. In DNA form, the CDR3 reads TGCGCCAGCAGTGAGAGAAGGAAGGGTTCAGCAGATACGCAGTATTTT. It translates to CASSERRKGSADTQYF.